This paragraph covers one T cell receptor beta chain sequence. Primers: 60 Vbeta forward and 13 Jbeta reverse. Sequencing used immunoSEQ multiplex PCR; TCRdb keeps in-frame clones, though not all of them. This sample has about 160,000 clones, with 75% to 80% found just once. The sample originates from a study of cytomegalovirus exposure and HLA in healthy donors. Germline loops: CDR1 SGHVS, CDR2 FQNEAQ. This CDR3 contains 16 residues. V lost 3 bases, J lost 4 bases, and 10 bases stayed unmatched. This sequence was found in a woman between 45 and 60 years old in good health and CMV-seropositive. The V call is TRBV7-8, the J call TRBJ2-7; TRBD2 agrees at 9 bases. The sequenced material came from PBMCs. The DNA for the CDR3 is TGTGCCAGCAGCTTCCAGGCGGGGGGGGGTCAGTACGAGCAGTACTTC. This codes for CASSFQAGGGQYEQYF.